This T cell receptor beta chain came from a study of OX40 agonist ivuxolimab in advanced cancers. Broadly, across the study: Ivuxolimab was a fully human IgG2 agonistic monoclonal antibody targeting the costimulatory receptor OX40 (CD134). Intravenous ivuxolimab was administered to patients every 2 weeks at six dose levels: 0.01, 0.1, 0.3, 1.5, 3 and 10 mg/kg. Of the approximately 53 patients in dose escalation, some 20 had hepatocellular carcinoma, approximately 15 had melanoma, 9 had renal cell carcinoma and 9 had head and neck cancer. In the dose-escalation cohort, around four fifths of patients were male, and the mean age was roughly 56 years with a range of about 20 to 80. Prior anti-PD-1, anti-PD-L1 or anti-CTLA-4 therapy was permitted, and 40% of dose-escalation patients had received checkpoint inhibitors. Partial responses were achieved by three dose-escalation patients, of whom one had hepatocellular carcinoma and two had cutaneous melanoma. Peripheral TCRbeta sequencing was intended to test whether TCR sequence diversity was altered and clonal T-cell expansion was caused by ivuxolimab. The monotherapy dose-escalation portion (N of about 50 patients) of the phase I ivuxolimab trial is reported in the paper. General findings and caveats noted by the study authors: The antigen specificity of the peripheral T cells that underwent clonal expansion was not determined. At doses from 0.1 to 3.0 mg/kg, clonal expansion was seen in both CD4+ and CD8+ blood T cells between baseline and week 6. In the 0.1-3.0 mg/kg groups, partial responders were among the patients with the lowest normalized peripheral clonal expansion, particularly in CD8+ T cells. On average, CD8+ T cells showed more expanded clones than CD4+ T cells after ivuxolimab. Low levels of normalized T-cell clonal expansion were also seen in some nonresponding patients.

The trial excluded patients who had a history of autoimmune disease or who were on systemic immunosuppression. In every dose cohort, peripheral blood was drawn for TCR sequencing at baseline, cycle 4 day 1, and cycle 7 day 1. The samples were taken from a phase I, first-in-human, multicenter, open-label dose-escalation trial of ivuxolimab. Adults with locally advanced or metastatic melanoma, renal cell, hepatocellular, or head and neck squamous cell carcinoma were enrolled in the trial. CD4+ and CD8+ T cells were sorted separately from peripheral blood before TCR sequencing. V loses 0 bases of germline sequence and J loses 3 bases, and the interval between the two ends is 15 bases. Including cysteine and phenylalanine, the CDR3 has 16 amino acids. Just the 48-base CDR3 DNA is kept, in frame starting at base 1. CDR1 and CDR2 were assigned from the germline V gene as SGHAT and FQNNGV. For sequencing of the TCRbeta CDR3 region, genomic DNA was extracted from the sorted cells. The immunoSEQ Assay was used to sequence the TCRbeta CDR3 regions. The table was pulled from immuneACCESS by TCRdb, which kept in-frame rearrangements only. Such tables lose some clones; where checked, under half of the loss comes from unresolved V genes, and the rest has no known cause. Counted in this sample were just over 90,000 clones; under 95% of them appeared once. The ten largest make up 0.7% to 1% of the sample.

With regard to this clone: Its recognized antigen is unknown. No clone much larger than this one lies a single base away; base qualities are absent.

Sequences were derived from CD4+ or CD8+ T cells sorted from blood, sampled in a trial of the OX40 agonist ivuxolimab. This receptor was taken from an adult with an advanced solid tumor such as melanoma, head and neck, liver or kidney cancer. The chain was built from TRBV11-2 and TRBJ2-7; the D gene lacks a confident call. CDR3 protein: CASSLESASGDYEQYF. The DNA is as follows: TGTGCCAGCAGCTTAGAGAGTGCTAGTGGGGACTACGAGCAGTACTTC.